The text below deals with one TCR beta chain. Its antigen is currently unknown. Germline V gene lookup returns CDR1 SGHAT and CDR2 FQNNGV. CDR3 length equals 15 residues. The V and J ends lost 5 bases and 3 bases, in that order; junction bases with no gene match: 8. The data belong to a study of cytomegalovirus exposure and HLA in healthy donors. The study, taken as a whole, reports: It is likely that the observed cluster of highly shared sequence variants was a sequencing artifact. Available immune exposure information covered CMV serostatus only. In a later analysis, DRB1 alleles had the most associated TCRs; HLA-C alleles the fewest.

60 Vbeta and 13 Jbeta primers were used in PCR. Profiled with immunoSEQ multiplex PCR; TCRdb holds only in-frame clones, not every one. This sample has some 110,000 clones; approximately 80% occur once, and the top ten carry almost 5%. The chain combines TRBV11-2 with TRBJ2-7, with TRBD1 matching over 9 bases. The sample comprised PBMCs. This clonotype was obtained from a man in his fifties in good health and CMV-seropositive. CDR3 DNA: TGTGCCAGCAGCCCCTACCGGGACAGGGACTACGAGCAGTACTTC. Translated: CASSPYRDRDYEQYF.